This T cell receptor beta chain was retrieved from a study of T-cell reconstitution after alpha-beta-depleted transplantation in children. General study findings and limits: TCRbeta diversity was high at day 60 in some patients (a result of surviving recipient T cells and thymic progenitors). Newly produced T cells mostly provided counts and TCRbeta diversity after one year, as hyperexpanded clones declined. Reportedly, only several hundred clones from non-depleted graft cells drove alpha-beta T-cell counts at about two months.

Preparing the TCRbeta library involved the use of unique molecular identifiers. Each CDR3 protein gets one entry after TCRdb re-called the PCR reads with MiXCR. The sample lists fewer than 500,000 distinct CDR3 sequences; around two fifths were seen once. This CDR3 has 14 amino acids. CDR1 and CDR2 (germline): MGHRA, YSYEKL. V was pared by 3 bases and J by 2 bases, with 11 bases between. Notes on this clonotype: Its antigen is undetermined.

The specimen comprised PBMCs, sampled before TCRalphabeta/CD19-depleted stem cell transplant. V usage is TRBV4-1 and J usage is TRBJ2-7; tentative D call: TRBD1 (6 bases). The clonotype originates from a girl aged 2 to 9 with aplastic anemia, due to receive a stem cell transplant. CDR3 coding DNA: TGCGCCAGCAGCCAGAGGACAGTTCCCTACGAGCAGTACTTC. Its translation is CASSQRTVPYEQYF.